The present TCR beta chain was sequenced within a study of blood T cell repertoires in COVID-19. Overall study context: Sites across the United States, Italy and Spain contributed samples from acute and convalescent COVID-19.

V lost 0 bases to trimming and J lost 5 bases, with 5 bases between them. CDR3 length: 13 residues. Germline V gene sequence: CDR1 MNHNS, CDR2 SASEGT. Methods used by the authors: Amplifying reference gene primers gave estimates of nucleated cell counts. Method: immunoSEQ multiplex PCR; TCRdb's copy keeps in-frame clones and lacks some. V and J calls and clone size are copied from that table; D and trimming were computed from the DNA. This table holds 150,000 to 200,000 clones, roughly 80% found once. This clone has a single count. The chain couples TRBV6-1 to TRBJ2-1; D is ambiguous. The receptor was derived from a woman younger than 45 with acute or convalescent COVID-19. Sequencing was performed on peripheral blood. The CDR3 DNA reads as TGTGCCAGCAGTGAAGCGCGGAACAATGAGCAGTTCTTC. This translates into CASSEARNNEQFF.